This TCR beta chain came from a study of cytomegalovirus exposure and HLA in healthy donors. The CDR3 totals 17 residues. Germline trimming cut 0 bases from V and 5 bases from J; bases unmatched to any gene: 4. The germline CDR1 and CDR2 sequences are LGHNT and FRNRAP. Vbeta (60) and Jbeta (13) primers were used in the PCR. The table came from immunoSEQ multiplex PCR; TCRdb's copy has only in-frame clones and leaves some out. The sample consists of approximately 170,000 clones, approximately 80% of them appearing once. The chain couples TRBV12-5 to TRBJ2-1; 13 bases fit TRBD2. Sequencing used PBMCs. This receptor was obtained from a boy aged 2 to 9 in good health and CMV-seronegative. This chain's CDR3 is CASGLVPGLAGNNEQFF. The CDR3 DNA sequence: TGTGCTAGTGGTTTGGTACCGGGACTAGCGGGAAACAATGAGCAGTTCTTC.